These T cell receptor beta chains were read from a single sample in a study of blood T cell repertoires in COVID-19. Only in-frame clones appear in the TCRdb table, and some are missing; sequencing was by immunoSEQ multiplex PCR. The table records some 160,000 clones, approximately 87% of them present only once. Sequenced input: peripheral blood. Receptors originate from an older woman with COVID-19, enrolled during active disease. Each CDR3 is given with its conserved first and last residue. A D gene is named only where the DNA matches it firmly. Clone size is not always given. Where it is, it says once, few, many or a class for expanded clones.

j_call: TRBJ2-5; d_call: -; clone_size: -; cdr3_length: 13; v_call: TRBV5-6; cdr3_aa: CASSLRSGETQYF; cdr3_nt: TGTGCCAGCAGCTTGCGAAGCGGAGAGACCCAGTACTTC
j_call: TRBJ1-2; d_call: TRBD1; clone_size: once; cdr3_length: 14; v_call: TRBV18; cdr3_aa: CASSPEGADYGYTF; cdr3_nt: TGTGCCAGCTCACCGGAGGGGGCAGACTATGGCTACACCTTC
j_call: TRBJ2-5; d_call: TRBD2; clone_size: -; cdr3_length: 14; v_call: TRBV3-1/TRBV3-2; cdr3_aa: CASSPGGGVETQYF; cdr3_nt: TGTGCCAGCAGCCCCGGCGGGGGGGTGGAGACCCAGTACTTC
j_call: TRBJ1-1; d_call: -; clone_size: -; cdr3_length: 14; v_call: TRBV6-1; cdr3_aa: CASSDWFRNTEAFF; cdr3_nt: TGTGCCAGCAGTGATTGGTTCAGGAACACTGAAGCTTTCTTT
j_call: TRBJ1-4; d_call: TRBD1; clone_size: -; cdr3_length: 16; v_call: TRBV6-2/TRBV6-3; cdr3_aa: CASSYVGWDRDEKLFF; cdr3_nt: TGTGCCAGCAGTTACGTCGGTTGGGACAGGGACGAAAAACTGTTTTTT
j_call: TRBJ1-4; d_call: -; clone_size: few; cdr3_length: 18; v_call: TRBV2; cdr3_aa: CASSEALRATGPGEKLFF; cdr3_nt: TGTGCCAGCAGTGAAGCGCTTCGAGCAACAGGGCCCGGGGAAAAACTGTTTTTT
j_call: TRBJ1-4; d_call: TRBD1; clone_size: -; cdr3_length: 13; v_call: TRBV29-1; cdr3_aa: CSVAGTVNEKLFF; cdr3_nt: TGCAGCGTTGCCGGGACAGTTAATGAAAAACTGTTTTTT
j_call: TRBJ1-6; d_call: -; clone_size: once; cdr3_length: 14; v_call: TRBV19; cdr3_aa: CASSIQGGNSPLHF; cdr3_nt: TGTGCCAGTAGTATCCAGGGTGGTAATTCACCCCTCCACTTT
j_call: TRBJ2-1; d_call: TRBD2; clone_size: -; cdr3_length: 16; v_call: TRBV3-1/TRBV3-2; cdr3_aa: CASSPPRAGAYNEQFF; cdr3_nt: TGTGCCAGCAGCCCCCCTAGGGCGGGGGCCTACAATGAGCAGTTCTTC
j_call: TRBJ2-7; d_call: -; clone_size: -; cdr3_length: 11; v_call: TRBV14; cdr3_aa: CASSHGYEQYF; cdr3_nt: TGTGCCAGCAGCCACGGCTACGAGCAGTACTTC
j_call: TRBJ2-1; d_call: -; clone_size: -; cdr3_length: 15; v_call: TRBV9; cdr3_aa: CASSVGGLSYNEQFF; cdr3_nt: TGTGCCAGCAGCGTAGGTGGGCTCTCCTACAATGAGCAGTTCTTC